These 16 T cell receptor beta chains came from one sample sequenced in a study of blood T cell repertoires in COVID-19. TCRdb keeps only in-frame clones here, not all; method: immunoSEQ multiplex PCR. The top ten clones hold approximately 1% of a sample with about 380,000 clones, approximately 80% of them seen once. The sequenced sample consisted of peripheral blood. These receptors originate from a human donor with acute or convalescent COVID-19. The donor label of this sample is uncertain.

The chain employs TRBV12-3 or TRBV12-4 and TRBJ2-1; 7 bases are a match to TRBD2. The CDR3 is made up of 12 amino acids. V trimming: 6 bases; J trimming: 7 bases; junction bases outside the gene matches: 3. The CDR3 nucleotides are TGTGCCAGCAGGCGGACTAGGAATGAGCAGTTCTTC. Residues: CASRRTRNEQFF.

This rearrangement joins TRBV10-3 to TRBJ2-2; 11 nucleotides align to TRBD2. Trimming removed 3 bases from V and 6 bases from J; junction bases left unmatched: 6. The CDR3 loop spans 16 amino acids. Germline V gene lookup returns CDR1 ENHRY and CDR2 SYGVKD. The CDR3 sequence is CAISDLLAGEAGELFF. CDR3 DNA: TGTGCCATCAGTGACTTACTAGCGGGAGAAGCCGGGGAGCTGTTTTTT.

CDR3 loop: CASSLASVGPGRNYGYTF. The CDR3 DNA reads TGCGCCAGCAGCTTGGCTTCTGTGGGTCCAGGCCGTAACTATGGCTACACCTTC. The chain uses TRBV5-1 and TRBJ1-2; D gene ambiguous. Germline V CDR1 and CDR2: SGHRS, YFSETQ. Trimming took off 0 bases at V and 1 base at J, with 19 bases between the two ends. The CDR3 extends over 18 amino acids.

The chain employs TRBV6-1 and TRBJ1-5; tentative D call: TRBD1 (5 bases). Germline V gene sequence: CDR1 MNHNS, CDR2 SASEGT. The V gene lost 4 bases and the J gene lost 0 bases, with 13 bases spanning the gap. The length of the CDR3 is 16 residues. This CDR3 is CASSVVGRGSNQPQHF. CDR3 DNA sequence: TGTGCCAGCAGTGTGGTAGGAAGGGGTAGCAATCAGCCCCAGCATTTT.

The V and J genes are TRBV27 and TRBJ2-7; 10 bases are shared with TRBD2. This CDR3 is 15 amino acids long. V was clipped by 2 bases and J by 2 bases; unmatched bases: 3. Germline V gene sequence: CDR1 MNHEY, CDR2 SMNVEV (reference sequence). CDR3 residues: CASSLIAGGPYEQYF. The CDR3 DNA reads TGTGCCAGCAGTTTAATAGCGGGAGGTCCCTACGAGCAGTACTTC.

The CDR3 region is CASRPLTGGYEQYF. The CDR3 DNA reads as TGTGCCAGCAGACCCCTGACAGGGGGATACGAGCAGTACTTC. The chain combines TRBV6-5 with TRBJ2-7; 9 nucleotides line up with TRBD1. The CDR3 covers 14 residues. With V trimmed by 6 bases and J by 4 bases, 7 bases remained unmatched. The germline V gene has CDR1 MNHEY and CDR2 SVGAGI.

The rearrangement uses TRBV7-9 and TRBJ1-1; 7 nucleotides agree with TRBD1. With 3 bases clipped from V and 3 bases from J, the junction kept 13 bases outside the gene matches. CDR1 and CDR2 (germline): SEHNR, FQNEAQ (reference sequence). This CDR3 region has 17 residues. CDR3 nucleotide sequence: TGTGCCAGCAGCTTCGTGCGTTCTAGGGGGCGGGACACTGAAGCTTTCTTT. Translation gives CASSFVRSRGRDTEAFF.

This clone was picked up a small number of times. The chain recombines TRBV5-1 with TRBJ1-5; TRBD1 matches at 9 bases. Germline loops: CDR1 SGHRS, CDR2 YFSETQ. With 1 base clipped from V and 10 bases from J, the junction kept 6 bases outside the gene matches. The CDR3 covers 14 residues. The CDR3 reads CASSLRQGGEPQHF. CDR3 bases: TGCGCCAGCAGCTTGCGACAGGGGGGTGAACCCCAGCATTTT.

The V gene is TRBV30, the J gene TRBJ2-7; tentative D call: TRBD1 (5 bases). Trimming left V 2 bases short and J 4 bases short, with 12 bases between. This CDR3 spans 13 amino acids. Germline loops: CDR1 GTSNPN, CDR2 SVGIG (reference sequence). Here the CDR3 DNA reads TGTGCCTGGAGTATGGGGCAATCTTACGAGCAGTACTTC. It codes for CAWSMGQSYEQYF.

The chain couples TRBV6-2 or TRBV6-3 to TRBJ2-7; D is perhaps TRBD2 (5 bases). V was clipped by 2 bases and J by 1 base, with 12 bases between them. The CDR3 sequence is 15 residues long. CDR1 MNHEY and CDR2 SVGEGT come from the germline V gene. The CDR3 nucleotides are TGTGCCAGCAGTTACAGGCCCGGGGATTCCTACGAGCAGTACTTC. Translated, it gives CASSYRPGDSYEQYF.

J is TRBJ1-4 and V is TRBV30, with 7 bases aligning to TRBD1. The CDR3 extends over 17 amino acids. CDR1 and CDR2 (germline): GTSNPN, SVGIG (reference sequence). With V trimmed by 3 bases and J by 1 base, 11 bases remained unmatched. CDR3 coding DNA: TGTGCCTGGAGGGCGTACAGGGGAACTGTAACTAATGAAAAACTGTTTTTT. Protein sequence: CAWRAYRGTVTNEKLFF.

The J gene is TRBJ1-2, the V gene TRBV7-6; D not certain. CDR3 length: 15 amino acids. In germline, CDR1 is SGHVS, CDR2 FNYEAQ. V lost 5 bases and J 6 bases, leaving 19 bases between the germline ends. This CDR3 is CASSLVDLTANGYTF. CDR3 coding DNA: TGTGCCAGCAGCCTCGTTGATCTGACTGCGAATGGCTACACCTTC.

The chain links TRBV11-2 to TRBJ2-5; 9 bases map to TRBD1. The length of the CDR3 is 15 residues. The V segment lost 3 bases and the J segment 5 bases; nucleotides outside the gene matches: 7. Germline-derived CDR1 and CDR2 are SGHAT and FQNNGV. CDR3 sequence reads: CASSFIRGTGETQYF. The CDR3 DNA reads TGTGCCAGCAGCTTTATTCGCGGGACAGGGGAGACCCAGTACTTC. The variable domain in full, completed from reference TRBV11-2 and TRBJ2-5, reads EAGVAQSPRYKIIEKRQSVAFWCNPISGHATLYWYQQILGQGPKLLIQFQNNGVVDDSQLPKDRFSAERLKGVDSTLKIQPAKLEDSAVYLCASSFIRGTGETQYFGPGTRLLVL.

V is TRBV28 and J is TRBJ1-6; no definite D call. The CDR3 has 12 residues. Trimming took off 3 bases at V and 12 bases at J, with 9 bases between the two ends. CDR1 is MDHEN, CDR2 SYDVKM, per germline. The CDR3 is CASSLEVRPLHF. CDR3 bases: TGTGCCAGCAGTTTGGAGGTCAGACCCCTCCACTTT.

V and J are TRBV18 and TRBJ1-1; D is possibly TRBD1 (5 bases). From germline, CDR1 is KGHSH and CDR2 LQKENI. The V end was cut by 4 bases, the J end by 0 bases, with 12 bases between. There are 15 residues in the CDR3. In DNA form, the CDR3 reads TGTGCCAGCTCACTATCGACAGTTATGAACACTGAAGCTTTCTTT. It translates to CASSLSTVMNTEAFF.

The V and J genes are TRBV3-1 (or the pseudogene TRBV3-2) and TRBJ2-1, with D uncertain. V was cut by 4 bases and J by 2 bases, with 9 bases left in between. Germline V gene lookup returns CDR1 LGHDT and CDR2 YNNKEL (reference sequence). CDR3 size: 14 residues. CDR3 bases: TGTGCCAGCAGCCGAAGAGGCGCCTACAATGAGCAGTTCTTC. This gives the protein CASSRRGAYNEQFF.